This T cell receptor beta chain appears in the sequencing data of a study of T cell repertoires in cytomegalovirus infection. As for the study in general: Both a matching HLA type and CMV infection were indicated by public TCR beta signatures. General study findings and limits: Frequencies of public TCR beta families were cumulated, and this identified carriers of CMV plus the relevant HLA. The ex vivo response was dominated by HLA-C-restricted CMV-specific TCR beta clonotypes.

Germline-derived CDR1 and CDR2 are SNHLY and FYNNEI. This CDR3 has 12 residues. V was shortened by 9 bases and J by 10 bases, with 16 bases between the two germline ends. In the case of this clonotype: Its cognate antigen is unknown.

TCRdb ran MiXCR on the reads and lists one entry per CDR3 protein. The sample gives around 350,000 distinct CDR3 sequences, roughly 18% of which show up once; 8.7% is in the top ten. The chain uses TRBV2 and TRBJ2-1, with TRBD1 as a possible D gene (6 bases). The sequence came from a human donor in good health (CMV status not recorded). Some clones in this sample may be carry-over from other donors' samples. Source material: PBMCs. CDR3 in amino acids: CASRTALGEQFF. The CDR3 bases are TGTGCCAGTAGGACAGCCCTAGGGGAGCAGTTCTTC.